This is a list of T cell receptor beta chains from one sample in a study of glioma-infiltrating T cells. Each CDR3 protein gets one entry after TCRdb re-called the multiplex PCR reads with MiXCR. The repertoire holds 400,000 or so distinct CDR3 sequences, with 41% as singletons. The sample consisted of glioma tissue, nonneoplastic brain tissue, or PBMCs (not recorded which). These receptors all stem from a human donor with low-grade glioma or glioblastoma, undergoing nonglioma brain surgery, or in good health (not recorded which). The CDR3 runs from the conserved cysteine through the conserved F or W. The D gene is left open where the match is weak. For some rows the clone size is stated as once, few or many, or as a class when expanded; others skip it.

CDR3	DNA	V	J	D	size
CASSLARVPYSTDTQYF	TGTGCCAGCAGCTTAGCGAGGGTCCCCTATAGCACAGATACGCAGTATTTT	TRBV7-2	TRBJ2-3	-	-
CATSRGRTAGNTIYF	TGTGCCACCAGCAGAGGCCGGACAGCTGGAAACACCATATATTTT	TRBV15	TRBJ1-3	-	-
CASSPAETGGTNEKLFF	TGTGCCAGCAGCCCCGCCGAGACAGGGGGAACTAATGAAAAACTGTTTTTT	TRBV7-3	TRBJ1-4	TRBD1	few
CASSSYQTTTDTQYF	TGCGCCAGCAGCTCCTACCAGACGACAACAGATACGCAGTATTTT	TRBV5-1	TRBJ2-3	-	-
CASMQNSGNTQYF	TGTGCCAGTATGCAAAATTCGGGCAATACGCAGTATTTT	TRBV19	TRBJ2-3	-	-
CASSPGTGVLNTEAFF	TGCGCCAGCAGCCCCGGGACAGGGGTTCTGAACACTGAAGCTTTCTTT	TRBV4-1	TRBJ1-1	TRBD1	few
CSARNRDRGYEQYF	TGCAGTGCTAGAAACCGGGACAGGGGATACGAGCAGTACTTC	TRBV20-1	TRBJ2-7	TRBD1	few
CASSEALAGESYEQYF	TGTGCCAGCAGTGAGGCCCTAGCGGGAGAATCCTACGAGCAGTACTTC	TRBV6-4	TRBJ2-7	TRBD2	few
CSAYQHQETQYF	TGCAGTGCTTATCAGCATCAAGAGACCCAGTACTTC	TRBV20-1	TRBJ2-5	-	many
CSANDRSGQETQYF	TGCAGTGCCAATGACAGGAGCGGCCAAGAGACCCAGTACTTC	TRBV20-1	TRBJ2-5	-	many
CASSQGPQGPTEAFF	TGTGCCAGCAGCCAAGGCCCCCAGGGGCCCACTGAAGCTTTCTTT	TRBV3-1	TRBJ1-1	-	once
CASRPSSGGPGKHF	TGTGCCAGCAGGCCTTCCAGTGGGGGGCCGGGCAAGCATTTT	TRBV28	TRBJ1-5	-	few
CASSRVLTTASSYNPPLHF	TGCGCCAGCAGCCGGGTTTTGACCACGGCAAGCTCCTATAATCCACCCCTCCACTTT	TRBV5-4	TRBJ1-6	-	once
CVSSEDPLNTEAFF	TGTGTCAGCAGTGAAGACCCCTTGAACACTGAAGCTTTCTTT	TRBV2	TRBJ1-1	-	once
CASSQDHWGRETQYF	TGCGCCAGCAGCCAAGATCATTGGGGCCGGGAGACCCAGTACTTC	TRBV4-3	TRBJ2-5	-	-
CSAIVWGNTEAFF	TGCAGTGCAATAGTCTGGGGGAACACTGAAGCTTTCTTT	TRBV20-1	TRBJ1-1	-	few